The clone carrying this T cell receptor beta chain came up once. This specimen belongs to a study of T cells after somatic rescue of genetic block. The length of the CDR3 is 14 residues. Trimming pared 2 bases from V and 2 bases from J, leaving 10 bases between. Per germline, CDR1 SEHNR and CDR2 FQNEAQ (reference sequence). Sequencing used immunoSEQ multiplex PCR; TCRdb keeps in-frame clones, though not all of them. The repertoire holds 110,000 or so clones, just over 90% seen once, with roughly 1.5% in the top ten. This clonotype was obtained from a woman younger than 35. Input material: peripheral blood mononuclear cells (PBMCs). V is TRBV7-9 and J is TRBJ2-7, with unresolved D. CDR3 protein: CASSLRSSPYEQYF. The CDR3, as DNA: TGTGCCAGCAGCTTAAGATCTAGTCCCTACGAGCAGTACTTC.